This T cell receptor beta chain stems from a study of blood T cells in healthy people across ages. Then a second PCR, running roughly 7 to 11 cycles, was carried out with a sample-barcoded 5' primer and a J-beta primer mix. MiXCR, applied by TCRdb to the 5' RACE reads, yields one record per CDR3 protein. The data show approximately 1.5 million distinct CDR3 sequences, roughly 43% seen once. In its sample, this clonotype was seen a few times. As yet, its antigen is unknown. Study-wide findings and caveats: Per-million-T-cell TCR beta diversity fell roughly linearly with age. PBMCs that were unsorted prevented a conclusive naive versus antigen-experienced comparison.

There are 13 residues in the CDR3. Trimming left V 3 bases short and J 6 bases short, with 10 bases between. Germline V gene data show CDR1 as SGDLS and CDR2 as YYNGEE. Extractions gave at least 6 micrograms of total RNA per sample. This TCR derives from a woman younger than 35 in good health. The sequenced sample consisted of blood. J is TRBJ1-5 and V is TRBV9, with D hard to call. The CDR3 nucleotides are TGTGCCAGCAGCGGTGGGTTTGGTCAGCCCCAGCATTTT. Protein product: CASSGGFGQPQHF.